Listed below are T cell receptor beta chains from one sample, sequenced in a study of T cells in Graves' hyperthyroidism and ophthalmopathy. In TCRdb, the multiplex PCR reads were re-called with MiXCR into one record per CDR3 protein. The sample carries 800,000 or so distinct CDR3 sequences, 35% to 40% recorded once. Sequenced input: blood. The receptors were gathered from a man aged 18 to 35 with Graves' hyperthyroidism. CDR3s include the opening cysteine and the closing phenylalanine or tryptophan. D genes are given only for firm matches. Size tells how often a clone was seen (once, few, many) or the class of an expanded clone, and some rows leave it out.

j_call | d_call | v_call | clone_size | cdr3_aa | cdr3_nt
TRBJ2-7 | - | TRBV15 | many | CATSRVRGYEQYF | TGTGCCACCAGCAGAGTCCGGGGTTACGAGCAGTACTTC
TRBJ2-2 | TRBD2 | TRBV7-2 | few | CASSFLAGGKSGELFF | TGTGCCAGCAGCTTTTTAGCGGGAGGGAAATCCGGGGAGCTGTTTTTT
TRBJ2-7 | - | TRBV4-2 | few | CASSHPRGEQYF | TGTGCCAGCAGCCACCCTAGGGGGGAGCAGTACTTC
TRBJ2-2 | - | TRBV6-1 | - | CASSESRAGTGELFF | TGTGCCAGCAGTGAAAGCAGGGCTGGCACCGGGGAGCTGTTTTTT
TRBJ1-5 | - | TRBV7-9 | - | CASSRQGNPQPQHF | TGTGCCAGCAGCCGGCAGGGTAACCCTCAGCCCCAGCATTTT
TRBJ2-7 | - | TRBV10-3 | - | CAISVKGGYEQYF | TGTGCCATCAGTGTTAAGGGGGGGTACGAGCAGTACTTC
TRBJ2-2 | - | TRBV5-6 | few | CASSLRQPLAGELFF | TGTGCCAGCAGCTTGAGACAGCCCTTGGCCGGGGAGCTGTTTTTT
TRBJ1-2 | - | TRBV6-1 | - | CAGRQNAYTF | TGTGCCGGCAGACAGAATGCCTACACCTTC
TRBJ2-7 | TRBD1 | TRBV7-9 | - | CASSLGQGIGEQYF | TGTGCCAGCAGTTTAGGACAGGGGATCGGCGAGCAGTACTTC
TRBJ1-1 | - | TRBV7-2 | many | CASSPWTVNTEAFF | TGTGCCAGCAGCCCTTGGACAGTGAACACTGAAGCTTTCTTT
TRBJ2-2 | - | TRBV7-9 | - | CASSPSTTGPEAGELFF | TGTGCCAGCAGCCCATCTACGACAGGACCCGAGGCTGGGGAGCTGTTTTTT
TRBJ2-5 | - | TRBV13 | - | CASSRAVIGGHQEQTQYF | TGTGCCAGCAGCCGAGCGGTTATAGGTGGACACCAGGAGCAGACCCAGTACTTC
TRBJ2-7 | - | TRBV2 | once | CACSARDSGDYEQYF | -
TRBJ2-3 | - | TRBV15 | - | CATSRDLADTQYF | TGTGCCACCAGCAGAGATCTTGCAGATACGCAGTATTTT
TRBJ2-2 | - | TRBV11-2 | - | CASSPFGQGTGELFF | TGTGCCAGCAGCCCGTTCGGGCAAGGAACCGGGGAGCTGTTTTTT
TRBJ1-1 | - | TRBV29-1 | - | CSVDPTTEAFF | TGCAGCGTTGATCCCACCACTGAAGCTTTCTTT
TRBJ2-2 | TRBD2 | TRBV2 | - | CAQMGAGGAGELFF | TGTGCCCAAATGGGGGCGGGAGGAGCCGGGGAGCTGTTTTTT
TRBJ1-5 | TRBD1 | TRBV15 | - | CATSETGGNQPQHF | TGTGCCACCAGCGAAACAGGGGGCAATCAGCCCCAGCATTTT
TRBJ1-3 | - | TRBV29-1 | many | CSVVAYGTLNGNTIYF | TGCAGCGTTGTGGCCTATGGGACACTTAACGGAAACACCATATATTTT
TRBJ2-5 | TRBD2 | TRBV6-1 | few | CASSERRGREETQYF | TGTGCCAGCAGTGAACGCCGCGGGAGGGAAGAGACCCAGTACTTC
TRBJ1-2 | - | TRBV5-1 | many | CASSLGRVHGYTF | TGCGCCAGCAGTTTAGGCAGGGTCCATGGCTACACCTTC
TRBJ2-7 | - | TRBV15 | many | CATSRDRGGSYEQYF | TGTGCCACCAGCAGAGACCGAGGCGGATCCTACGAGCAGTACTTC
TRBJ1-1 | TRBD1 | TRBV20-1 | - | CSAAPGQRFRNTEAFF | TGCAGTGCTGCGCCGGGACAGCGGTTCCGGAACACTGAAGCTTTCTTT
TRBJ1-4 | - | TRBV20-1 | many | CSAPRSDEKLFF | TGCAGTGCTCCCCGATCAGATGAAAAACTGTTTTTT
TRBJ1-1 | TRBD1 | TRBV9 | - | CASSTHGTGNTEAFF | TGTGCCAGCAGCACCCACGGGACAGGGAACACTGAAGCTTTCTTT
TRBJ2-7 | - | TRBV5-1 | - | CASTAKAGSHEQYF | TGTGCCAGCACCGCGAAGGCAGGGTCCCACGAGCAGTACTTC
TRBJ2-5 | - | TRBV27 | - | CASRLVETQYF | TGTGCCAGCAGACTCGTTGAGACCCAGTACTTC
TRBJ2-5 | - | TRBV19 | many | CASSIRDTLEETQYF | TGTGCCAGTAGTATCCGGGACACCCTAGAAGAGACCCAGTACTTC
TRBJ1-5 | - | TRBV20-1 | - | CSARIQGGNQPQHF | TGCAGTGCTAGAATCCAGGGAGGCAATCAGCCCCAGCATTTT
TRBJ1-1 | - | TRBV10-1 | - | CARARGTEAFF | TGCGCCAGGGCTAGGGGCACTGAAGCTTTCTTT
TRBJ2-7 | - | TRBV28 | few | CASNGDADYEQYF | TGTGCCAGCAACGGGGACGCGGACTACGAGCAGTACTTC
TRBJ1-1 | - | TRBV9 | few | CASSVGLRGNTEAFF | TGTGCCAGCAGCGTAGGGCTCAGGGGGAACACTGAAGCTTTCTTT
TRBJ1-6 | - | TRBV25-1 | - | CASSARENSPLHF | TGTGCCAGCAGTGCAAGGGAGAATTCACCCCTCCACTTT
TRBJ1-6 | - | TRBV29-1 | - | CSVEAGALRSSYNSPLHF | TGCAGCGTTGAAGCCGGAGCCCTTCGAAGCTCCTATAATTCACCCCTCCACTTT
TRBJ1-4 | - | TRBV25-1 | - | CASSLGGGGTNEKLFF | TGTGCCAGCAGTTTGGGAGGGGGGGGAACTAATGAAAAACTGTTTTTT
TRBJ1-6 | TRBD1 | TRBV20-1 | - | CSAAGTGNSPLHF | TGCAGTGCGGCTGGGACAGGCAATTCACCCCTCCACTTT
TRBJ2-5 | - | TRBV4-1 | - | CASSQAESQTQYF | TGCGCCAGCAGCCAAGCGGAGTCTCAGACCCAGTACTTC
TRBJ2-5 | - | TRBV29-1 | - | CSVETAPNQPQYF | TGCAGCGTTGAAACAGCCCCTAATCAGCCCCAGTACTTC
TRBJ1-5 | - | TRBV10-2 | once | CASGTGYQPQHF | TGCGCCTCGGGAACGGGGTATCAGCCCCAGCATTTT
TRBJ2-7 | TRBD1 | TRBV29-1 | - | CSVEGPRTGGTYEQYF | TGCAGCGTTGAAGGGCCCCGGACAGGAGGCACCTACGAGCAGTACTTC